This T cell receptor (beta chain) stems from a study of CD8+ T cells in alopecia areata. Study-wide results and limits: TCRs were shared less clearly across patients than in mice, possibly for HLA-related reasons. The study found that many expanded lesional clones persisted in scalp and blood during tofacitinib. Normal skin contains resident alphabeta T cells, and these are also sequenced in scalp samples.

This clone was seen more than once but under ten times. The antigen remains undetermined. Between the trimmed V and J ends, which lost 6 bases and 5 bases, there was a span of 10 bases. Germline loops: CDR1 MGHDK, CDR2 SYGVNS. The CDR3 covers 12 residues. Treatment given: oral pan-JAK inhibitor, 5-10 mg twice daily. Following extraction, RNA underwent reverse transcription to cDNA, which served as the sequencing template. TCRdb's table, derived via immunoSEQ multiplex PCR, lists solely in-frame clones and lacks some. Seen here are 200,000 or so clones, 40% to 55% observed once, and the top ten hold around 2.5%.

Sequences were derived from CD4+ T cells sorted from blood, sampled at approximately week 39, from a patient treated with tofacitinib. This TCR derives from a human donor with alopecia areata. V gene TRBV25-1 combines with J gene TRBJ2-5; D may correspond to TRBD1 or TRBD2 (5 bases each). The CDR3, as DNA: TGTGCCAGCAGGAGGGACGGGGAGACCCAGTACTTC. Encoded protein: CASRRDGETQYF. Together with reference TRBV25-1 and TRBJ2-5, the CDR3 gives the full variable domain: EADIYQTPRYLVIGTGKKITLECSQTMGHDKMYWYQQDPGMELHLIHYSYGVNSTEKGDLSSESTVSRIRTEHFPLTLESARPSHTSQYLCASRRDGETQYFGPGTRLLVL.